Reported below is one T cell receptor (beta chain). CDR1 LNHDA and CDR2 SQIVND come from the germline V gene (reference sequence). CDR3 length equals 16 residues. J lost 5 bases, V lost 0 bases, and 7 bases had no gene match. Assay used: immunoSEQ multiplex PCR; TCRdb lists only in-frame clones, some missing. In the table there are about 100,000 clones, approximately 94% of which are singletons. The sample comes from a study of technical replicates of blood from a few donors. The TCR sequence derives from a human donor in good health. Sequencing input: T cells isolated from PBMCs. The V gene is TRBV19, the J gene TRBJ2-7; 10 nucleotides line up with TRBD1. CDR3 protein: CASSIETGGHRNEQYF. In DNA, the CDR3 is TGTGCCAGTAGTATAGAGACAGGGGGCCATCGAAACGAGCAGTACTTC. Based on the CDR3 plus reference TRBV19 and TRBJ2-7, the full variable domain is DGGITQSPKYLFRKEGQNVTLSCEQNLNHDAMYWYRQDPGQGLRLIYYSQIVNDFQKGDIAEGYSVSREKKESFPLTVTSAQKNPTAFYLCASSIETGGHRNEQYFGPGTRLTVT.